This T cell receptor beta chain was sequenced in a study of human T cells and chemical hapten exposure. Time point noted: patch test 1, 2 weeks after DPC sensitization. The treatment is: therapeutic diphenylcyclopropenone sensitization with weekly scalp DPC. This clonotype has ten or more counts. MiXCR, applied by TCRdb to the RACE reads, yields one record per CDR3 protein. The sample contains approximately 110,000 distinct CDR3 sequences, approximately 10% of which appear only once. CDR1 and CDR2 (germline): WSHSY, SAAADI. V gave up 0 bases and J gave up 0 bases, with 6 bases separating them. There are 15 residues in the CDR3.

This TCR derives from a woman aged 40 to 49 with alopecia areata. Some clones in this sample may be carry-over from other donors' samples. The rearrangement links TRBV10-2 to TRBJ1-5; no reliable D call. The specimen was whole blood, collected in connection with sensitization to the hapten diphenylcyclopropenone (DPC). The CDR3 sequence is CASSESAGSNQPQHF. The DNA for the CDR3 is TGCGCCAGCAGTGAGTCGGCCGGTAGCAATCAGCCCCAGCATTTT.